The 3 T cell receptor beta chains in this list originate from one sample, sequenced in a study of shared clonotypes between healthy human individuals. Sequenced by immunoSEQ multiplex PCR; TCRdb stores in-frame clones only, minus some. The sample records 850,000 to 1,100,000 clones, approximately 77% being singletons. Sequenced material: memory CD4+ T cells from PBMCs. Subset: CD45RA-negative fraction. These receptor sequences come from a man aged 18-30 years in good health. Some clones in this sample may be carry-over from other donors' samples.

The gene calls are TRBV29-1 and TRBJ2-5; no clear D. V was pared by 6 bases and J by 3 bases, with 8 bases between. From germline, CDR1 is SQVTM and CDR2 ANQGSEA. The CDR3 runs to 11 residues. The DNA for the CDR3 is TGCAGCGTGTTGGTTAAAGAGACCCAGTACTTC. Translated, it gives CSVLVKETQYF.

As regards this clone: Relative to the germline gene, one junction end is altered; a read error may explain this. This chain joins TRBV4-1 and TRBJ1-2; TRBD1 agrees at 8 bases. Germline CDR1 MGHRA, CDR2 YSYEKL. The CDR3 has 15 amino acids. The CDR3 DNA reads as TGCGCCAGCAGACAAGATCCAGGGGGCGTCTATGGCTACACCTTC. Translation: CASRQDPGGVYGYTF.

This sequence joins TRBV13 and TRBJ1-6; 12 bases fit TRBD1. The length of the CDR3 is 19 residues. The germline CDR1 and CDR2 sequences are PRHDT and FYEKMQ (reference sequence). After removal of 5 bases from V and 4 bases from J, the junction contained 12 bases not matched to a gene. The CDR3, as DNA: TGTGCCAGCAGCCGTACGGGACAGGGGGCAAGAGGGTATAATTCACCCCTCCACTTT. Protein sequence: CASSRTGQGARGYNSPLHF. Variable domain in full (rest from reference TRBV13 and TRBJ1-6): AAGVIQSPRHLIKEKRETATLKCYPIPRHDTVYWYQQGPGQDPQFLISFYEKMQSDKGSIPDRFSAQQFSDYHSELNMSSLELGDSALYFCASSRTGQGARGYNSPLHFGNGTRLTVT.